The rows below give T cell receptor beta chains drawn from one sample of a study of blood T cell repertoires in COVID-19. The method was immunoSEQ multiplex PCR; TCRdb's version includes in-frame clones alone and lacks a portion of them. The table records approximately 240,000 clones, approximately 86% of them present only once. The specimen sequenced was peripheral blood. Receptor source: a woman aged 30 to 39 who had recovered from COVID-19. Each CDR3 is given with its conserved first and last residue. Fields, in order: CDR3 length, V gene, J gene, clone size, D gene, CDR3 protein, CDR3 DNA. The D gene is left open where the match is weak. Expanded clones are given a class, and other clones once, few, many or no size at all.

CDR3 length: 14; V gene: TRBV30; J gene: TRBJ1-6; clone size: few; D gene: .; CDR3 protein: CAWSLGRGNSPLHF; CDR3 DNA: TGTGCCTGGAGTCTTGGCAGGGGAAATTCACCCCTCCACTTT
CDR3 length: 12; V gene: TRBV12-3/TRBV12-4; J gene: TRBJ2-1; clone size: once; D gene: TRBD2; CDR3 protein: CASSLAGGEQFF; CDR3 DNA: TGTGCCAGCAGTTTAGCGGGGGGGGAGCAGTTCTTC
CDR3 length: 12; V gene: TRBV5-5; J gene: TRBJ2-1; clone size: .; D gene: .; CDR3 protein: CASSFADNEQFF; CDR3 DNA: TGTGCCAGCAGCTTCGCAGACAATGAGCAGTTCTTC
CDR3 length: 13; V gene: TRBV4-1; J gene: TRBJ2-1; clone size: .; D gene: .; CDR3 protein: CASSQDREIRQFF; CDR3 DNA: TGCGCCAGCAGCCAAGATAGGGAGATACGGCAGTTCTTC
CDR3 length: 15; V gene: TRBV3-1/TRBV3-2; J gene: TRBJ2-7; clone size: .; D gene: TRBD1; CDR3 protein: CASSRDRGRSYEQYF; CDR3 DNA: TGTGCCAGCAGCCGGGACAGGGGGCGCTCCTACGAGCAGTACTTC
CDR3 length: 14; V gene: TRBV10-1; J gene: TRBJ2-7; clone size: .; D gene: .; CDR3 protein: CASIARGGIYEQYF; CDR3 DNA: TGCGCCAGCATTGCCAGGGGCGGAATTTACGAGCAGTACTTC
CDR3 length: 16; V gene: TRBV7-2; J gene: TRBJ2-7; clone size: once; D gene: TRBD2; CDR3 protein: CASSRAPGLGPGEQYF; CDR3 DNA: TGTGCCAGCAGCCGTGCCCCGGGACTAGGTCCGGGCGAGCAGTACTTC
CDR3 length: 12; V gene: TRBV19; J gene: TRBJ2-3; clone size: few; D gene: .; CDR3 protein: CASADLRDTQYF; CDR3 DNA: TGTGCCAGCGCAGACTTACGAGATACGCAGTATTTT
CDR3 length: 13; V gene: TRBV5-1; J gene: TRBJ2-5; clone size: .; D gene: .; CDR3 protein: CASSFGGKETQYF; CDR3 DNA: TGCGCCAGCAGCTTTGGGGGGAAAGAGACCCAGTACTTC
CDR3 length: 13; V gene: TRBV7-9; J gene: TRBJ2-5; clone size: .; D gene: .; CDR3 protein: CASSFSDQETQYF; CDR3 DNA: TGTGCCAGCAGCTTCTCAGACCAAGAGACCCAGTACTTC
CDR3 length: 14; V gene: TRBV30; J gene: TRBJ1-6; clone size: .; D gene: .; CDR3 protein: CAWSVRGDTSPLHF; CDR3 DNA: TGTGCCTGGAGTGTACGGGGGGACACTTCACCCCTCCACTTT
CDR3 length: 18; V gene: TRBV11-3; J gene: TRBJ2-2; clone size: .; D gene: TRBD2; CDR3 protein: CASSFLAGVNANTGELFF; CDR3 DNA: TGTGCCAGCAGCTTCTTAGCGGGGGTGAACGCGAACACCGGGGAGCTGTTTTTT
CDR3 length: 13; V gene: TRBV19; J gene: TRBJ1-1; clone size: .; D gene: TRBD1; CDR3 protein: CASSPGGNTEAFF; CDR3 DNA: TGTGCCAGTAGTCCAGGGGGGAACACTGAAGCTTTCTTT
CDR3 length: 14; V gene: TRBV6-5; J gene: TRBJ2-7; clone size: .; D gene: TRBD1; CDR3 protein: CASTQPGTGVEQYF; CDR3 DNA: TGTGCCAGCACTCAACCCGGGACAGGTGTCGAGCAGTACTTC
CDR3 length: 15; V gene: TRBV7-2; J gene: TRBJ1-2; clone size: .; D gene: .; CDR3 protein: CASSLVQGSYYGYTF; CDR3 DNA: TGTGCCAGCAGCTTAGTCCAGGGGTCATACTATGGCTACACCTTC
CDR3 length: 15; V gene: TRBV5-4; J gene: TRBJ2-1; clone size: few; D gene: TRBD2; CDR3 protein: CASSSSGGPYNEQFF; CDR3 DNA: TGTGCCAGCAGCTCAAGCGGGGGACCCTACAATGAGCAGTTCTTC
CDR3 length: 15; V gene: TRBV19; J gene: TRBJ2-2; clone size: .; D gene: TRBD2; CDR3 protein: CASTVQWGGTGELFF; CDR3 DNA: TGTGCCAGTACGGTTCAGTGGGGGGGCACCGGGGAGCTGTTTTTT
CDR3 length: 11; V gene: TRBV20-1; J gene: TRBJ1-2; clone size: .; D gene: .; CDR3 protein: CSARTDYGYTF; CDR3 DNA: TGCAGTGCACGGACAGACTATGGCTACACCTTC
CDR3 length: 16; V gene: TRBV27; J gene: TRBJ1-5; clone size: once; D gene: .; CDR3 protein: CASSLSGHPSAQPQHF; CDR3 DNA: TGTGCCAGCAGTTTATCGGGCCACCCCTCGGCTCAGCCCCAGCATTTT
CDR3 length: 17; V gene: TRBV7-3; J gene: TRBJ1-5; clone size: .; D gene: .; CDR3 protein: CASSCRKVRGSNQPQHF; CDR3 DNA: TGTGCCAGCAGCTGCCGGAAAGTGAGAGGTAGCAATCAGCCCCAGCATTTT
CDR3 length: 16; V gene: TRBV11-2; J gene: TRBJ2-7; clone size: .; D gene: .; CDR3 protein: CASSLGGRGSSYEQYF; CDR3 DNA: TGTGCCAGCAGCTTAGGAGGCAGGGGAAGCTCCTACGAGCAGTACTTC
CDR3 length: 14; V gene: TRBV11-2; J gene: TRBJ2-5; clone size: .; D gene: .; CDR3 protein: CASSLGGGRETQYF; CDR3 DNA: TGTGCCAGCAGCTTAGGAGGGGGACGGGAGACCCAGTACTTC
CDR3 length: 13; V gene: TRBV2; J gene: TRBJ1-4; clone size: .; D gene: .; CDR3 protein: CASSEARVGRLFF; CDR3 DNA: TGTGCCAGCAGTGAAGCTAGAGTGGGGAGACTGTTTTTT
CDR3 length: 16; V gene: TRBV5-4; J gene: TRBJ2-1; clone size: once; D gene: TRBD1; CDR3 protein: CASTPQGWGIYNEQFF; CDR3 DNA: TGTGCCAGCACCCCACAGGGGTGGGGGATATACAATGAGCAGTTCTTC
CDR3 length: 14; V gene: TRBV9; J gene: TRBJ2-3; clone size: .; D gene: .; CDR3 protein: CASSEEGASDTQYF; CDR3 DNA: TGTGCCAGCAGCGAGGAGGGGGCATCAGATACGCAGTATTTT
CDR3 length: 14; V gene: TRBV24-1; J gene: TRBJ1-5; clone size: .; D gene: TRBD1; CDR3 protein: CATSRDRAPQPQHF; CDR3 DNA: TGTGCCACCAGTCGGGACAGGGCCCCTCAGCCCCAGCATTTT
CDR3 length: 17; V gene: TRBV9; J gene: TRBJ1-6; clone size: .; D gene: TRBD1; CDR3 protein: CASSPGQGSSYNSPLHF; CDR3 DNA: TGTGCCAGCAGCCCCGGACAGGGCAGCTCCTATAATTCACCCCTCCACTTT
CDR3 length: 14; V gene: TRBV7-6; J gene: TRBJ2-2; clone size: .; D gene: .; CDR3 protein: CASSLGANTGELFF; CDR3 DNA: TGTGCCAGCAGCTTAGGGGCTAACACCGGGGAGCTGTTTTTT
CDR3 length: 16; V gene: TRBV25-1; J gene: TRBJ2-5; clone size: .; D gene: .; CDR3 protein: CASSEGQGAGWETQYF; CDR3 DNA: TGTGCCAGCAGTGAGGGGCAGGGCGCGGGGTGGGAGACCCAGTACTTC
CDR3 length: 17; V gene: TRBV2; J gene: TRBJ1-6; clone size: .; D gene: TRBD1; CDR3 protein: CASSVVFGQGDNSPLHF; CDR3 DNA: TGTGCCAGCAGTGTAGTTTTTGGACAGGGGGATAATTCACCCCTCCACTTT
CDR3 length: 14; V gene: TRBV23-1; J gene: TRBJ1-3; clone size: .; D gene: TRBD1; CDR3 protein: CASSHSGQGHTIYF; CDR3 DNA: TGCGCCAGCAGTCACTCGGGACAGGGGCACACCATATATTTT
CDR3 length: 14; V gene: TRBV11-2; J gene: TRBJ2-5; clone size: .; D gene: TRBD1; CDR3 protein: CASRNRGTEETQYF; CDR3 DNA: TGTGCCAGCAGGAATCGTGGGACAGAAGAGACCCAGTACTTC
CDR3 length: 13; V gene: TRBV11-3; J gene: TRBJ2-7; clone size: .; D gene: TRBD2; CDR3 protein: CASSLRGGVEQYF; CDR3 DNA: TGTGCCAGCAGCTTACGGGGGGGCGTCGAGCAGTACTTC
CDR3 length: 13; V gene: TRBV14; J gene: TRBJ2-5; clone size: once; D gene: .; CDR3 protein: CASSHRGPETQYF; CDR3 DNA: TGTGCCAGCAGCCACAGGGGTCCAGAGACCCAGTACTTC
CDR3 length: 14; V gene: TRBV23-1; J gene: TRBJ2-6; clone size: .; D gene: TRBD1; CDR3 protein: CASTTGVGANVLTF; CDR3 DNA: TGCGCCAGCACGACAGGGGTTGGGGCCAACGTCCTGACTTTC